Listed here is a single T cell receptor beta chain. These data belong to a study of T cell changes during pregnancy in multiple sclerosis. CDR1 is SGHNT and CDR2 is YYREEE in the germline V gene (reference sequence). CDR3 length equals 16 residues. The V and J ends lost 4 bases and 0 bases respectively, with 15 bases between them. The assay was immunoSEQ multiplex PCR, and TCRdb's table has in-frame clones only and misses some. The profile shows some 64,000 clones, approximately 91% of them singletons. The chain uses TRBV5-4 and TRBJ2-3; no definite D call. This TCR derives from a female donor with multiple sclerosis, enrolled in a pregnancy study. The sample here was peripheral blood, taken in the first trimester of pregnancy. CDR3 in DNA: TGTGCCAGCAGCCCATCCGGTTGGGCTAGCACAGATACGCAGTATTTT. As protein: CASSPSGWASTDTQYF. The full variable domain, completed using reference TRBV5-4 and TRBJ2-3, is ETGVTQSPTHLIKTRGQQVTLRCSSQSGHNTVSWYQQALGQGPQFIFQYYREEENGRGNFPPRFSGLQFPNYSSELNVNALELDDSALYLCASSPSGWASTDTQYFGPGTRLTVL.